The next 14 T cell receptor beta chains were all read from a single sample in a study of STAT3 mutations in large granular lymphocyte leukemia. Findings and caveats of the study: Every T-cell large granular lymphocyte leukemia patient had at least one immunodominant TCR beta clonotype.

No antigen has been identified for these receptors. The method was immunoSEQ multiplex PCR; TCRdb's version includes in-frame clones alone and lacks a portion of them. The table records roughly 13,000 clones, over 85% of them present only once. The sample was peripheral blood mononuclear cells. The source is a man aged 35-49 years with T-cell large granular lymphocyte leukemia. Some clones in this sample may be carry-over from other donors' samples.

V usage is TRBV11-2 and J usage is TRBJ1-1, with unresolved D. The CDR3 runs to 14 residues. Trimming took off 0 bases at V and 0 bases at J, with 5 bases between the two ends. Germline CDR1 reads SGHAT; CDR2 reads FQNNGV. CDR3: CASSLDGLNTEAFF. The CDR3 DNA sequence: TGTGCCAGCAGCTTAGACGGATTGAACACTGAAGCTTTCTTT.

The gene calls are TRBV28 and TRBJ1-5, with a possible D match to TRBD1 (6 bases). CDR1 and CDR2 (germline): MDHEN, SYDVKM. The CDR3 contains 14 residues. The ends were cut back, 7 bases at V and 8 bases at J, with 18 bases in the middle. CDR3 coding DNA: TGTGCCAGCATTAAGTCGGGGGGCAGGGAGCCCCAGCATTTT. It translates to CASIKSGGREPQHF.

The chain has TRBV6-1 and TRBJ1-2; D ambiguous. V lost 8 bases and J lost 2, with 12 bases in between. CDR3 length: 13 amino acids. In germline, CDR1 is MNHNS, CDR2 SASEGT. The CDR3 loop is CASGRAANYGYTF. As DNA, the CDR3 is TGTGCCAGCGGCCGGGCAGCAAACTATGGCTACACCTTC.

The rearrangement links TRBV19 to TRBJ1-5; possibly TRBD1 for D (5 bases). CDR3 size: 15 residues. Germline V gene sequence: CDR1 LNHDA, CDR2 SQIVND (reference sequence). V was cut by 3 bases and J by 0 bases, with 9 bases left in between. The CDR3 here is CASSMGQLSNQPQHF. Written as DNA, the CDR3 is TGTGCCAGTAGTATGGGGCAGCTTAGCAATCAGCCCCAGCATTTT.

V usage is TRBV7-2 and J usage is TRBJ2-2, with TRBD1 matching 9 bases. Losses at the gene ends were 6 bases for V and 5 bases for J; bases not matched to a gene: 7. Germline values: CDR1 SGHTA, CDR2 FQGNSA. The CDR3 is made up of 15 amino acids. CDR3 bases: TGTGCCAGCAGGACCGGGACAGGGAGGACCGGGGAGCTGTTTTTT. Amino acids: CASRTGTGRTGELFF.

The rearrangement links TRBV5-1 to TRBJ2-1; 9 nucleotides line up with TRBD2. V gave up 2 bases and J gave up 5 bases; unmatched junction bases: 14. In germline, CDR1 is SGHRS, CDR2 YFSETQ. CDR3 size: 18 residues. The CDR3, as DNA: TGCGCCAGCAGCTTAACAGCGGGGGGCACCACTAAGGACAATGAGCAGTTCTTC. This translates into CASSLTAGGTTKDNEQFF.

Notes on this clone: Compared with germline, one end of the junction differs, possibly owing to a read error. The V gene is TRBV27, the J gene TRBJ2-7; 9 positions match TRBD1. CDR1 and CDR2 from the germline V gene are MNHEY and SMNVEV (reference sequence). The CDR3 runs to 14 residues. CDR3 region: CASSLSAAGQGLLF. The CDR3 DNA is TGTGCCAGCAGTTTATCCGCGGCGGGACAGGGACTACTCTTC.

This clone was counted a single time. The gene calls are TRBV5-1 and TRBJ2-1; 8 positions agree with TRBD1. CDR1 and CDR2 (germline): SGHRS, YFSETQ. This CDR3 region has 15 residues. V dropped 2 bases and J dropped 5; count of bases not matched to a gene: 6. The CDR3 DNA reads TGCGCCAGCAGCTTCGGACAGGGTGGCCACAATGAGCAGTTCTTC. Protein: CASSFGQGGHNEQFF.

This clone came up a few times. J is TRBJ1-5 and V is TRBV7-2; possibly TRBD1 for D (5 bases). The CDR3 covers 16 residues. V was pared by 1 base and J by 7 bases, with 17 bases between. Germline assignment: CDR1 SGHTA and CDR2 FQGNSA. The CDR3 sequence is CASSLDNRDLGQPQHF. The CDR3 nucleotides are TGTGCCAGCAGCTTAGATAACCGGGACCTAGGACAGCCCCAGCATTTT.

CDR3 DNA sequence: TGCGCCAGCAGCCAGGGGGGGGGACAGCGTTCTCCCCTCCACTTT. It translates to CASSQGGGQRSPLHF. The rearrangement links TRBV4-1 to TRBJ1-6; 7 nucleotides match TRBD1. CDR1 is MGHRA, CDR2 YSYEKL, per germline. CDR3 length equals 15 residues. Trimming cost V 3 bases and J 13 bases; bases outside gene matches: 12.

The genes are TRBV5-1 and TRBJ1-1; a weak D match, TRBD1 (5 bases). Trimming left V 0 bases short and J 1 base short, with 10 bases between. CDR1 is SGHRS, CDR2 YFSETQ, per germline. This CDR3 is 15 amino acids long. The CDR3: CASSLAQGKNTEAFF. CDR3 coding DNA: TGCGCCAGCAGCTTGGCCCAGGGAAAGAACACTGAAGCTTTCTTT.

V and J are TRBV11-2 and TRBJ1-1; 10 bases map to TRBD1. The CDR3 consists of 16 residues. V lost 4 bases to trimming and J lost 4 bases; unmatched junction nucleotides: 9. Per the germline V gene, CDR1 is SGHAT and CDR2 is FQNNGV. The CDR3 protein is CASSSSWTGGATEAFF. The DNA of the CDR3 is TGTGCCAGCAGCTCTTCTTGGACAGGGGGGGCCACTGAAGCTTTCTTT.

The chain is built from TRBV10-3 and TRBJ2-3, with TRBD2 matching over 15 bases. After removal of 7 bases from V and 5 bases from J, the junction contained 7 bases not matched to a gene. Germline V gene lookup returns CDR1 ENHRY and CDR2 SYGVKD. There are 16 residues in the CDR3. CDR3 residues: CAITGLAGGSRDTQYF. CDR3 DNA sequence: TGTGCCATCACGGGACTAGCGGGGGGATCCAGAGATACGCAGTATTTT.

V is TRBV18 and J is TRBJ2-2; D may be TRBD2 (5 bases). Germline values: CDR1 KGHSH, CDR2 LQKENI. V was trimmed by 1 base and J by 1 base, leaving 7 bases between them. The CDR3 is made up of 15 amino acids. The CDR3 sequence is CASSPQAGNTGELFF. CDR3 nucleotides: TGTGCCAGCTCACCACAGGCGGGGAACACCGGGGAGCTGTTTTTT.